This T cell receptor (beta chain) was sequenced in a study of blood T cell repertoires in COVID-19. The wider study: Samples representing acute and convalescent COVID-19 were sourced from the United States, Italy and Spain.

Grouping used clinical history reported by participants in a survey and questionnaire. Authors' analysis steps: Reference gene primers were amplified, and this amplification served to estimate nucleated cell counts. Sequencing was performed with immunoSEQ multiplex PCR; in TCRdb, only in-frame clones are kept and a portion is missing. V and J calls and clone size are copied from that table; D and trimming were computed from the DNA. In the table there are approximately 140,000 clones, 84% of which are singletons. The CDR3 runs 14 residues. CDR1 is ENHRY, CDR2 SYGVKD, per germline. After removal of 4 bases from V and 6 bases from J, the junction contained 6 bases not matched to a gene.

This sequence originates from a woman aged 50 to 65 who had been exposed to COVID-19. The rearrangement joins TRBV10-3 to TRBJ1-2, with 9 bases fitting TRBD1. Sample: PBMCs or T cells enriched from blood (not recorded which). CDR3 nucleotides: TGTGCCATCAGTGCTTCGGGACAGGGCAATGGCTACACCTTC. Translated, it gives CAISASGQGNGYTF.